This paragraph reports one TCR beta chain. This entry belongs to a study of blood T cell repertoires in COVID-19. In the study overall: Sites across the United States, Italy and Spain contributed samples from acute and convalescent COVID-19. The cDNA or gDNA used as material had been derived from T cells, B-cell-depleted T cells, or PBMCs.

The CDR3 loop spans 17 amino acids. Authors' analysis steps: Estimation of nucleated cell counts was performed using reference gene primer amplification. Sequencing was performed with immunoSEQ multiplex PCR; in TCRdb, only in-frame clones are kept and a portion is missing. V, J and clone size are those of that table, while D and trimming were read from the DNA. The data show some 80,000 clones, roughly 80% seen once. The chain links TRBV21-1 to TRBJ2-7; the tabulated D call, TRBD1, remains unverified against the DNA. TRBV21-1 is recorded as a pseudogene. Source material: peripheral blood. This TCR came from a man at least 80 years old with active or convalescent COVID-19. CDR3 sequence (DNA): TGTGCCAGCAGCAAACCGGGACAGGGCCCACCCGACTACGAGCAGTACGTC. Protein product: CASSKPGQGPPDYEQYV.